This T cell receptor beta chain comes out of a study of human T cells and chemical hapten exposure listed by TCRdb under 2021. In the study overall: For sensitization, 2% DPC in acetone was applied to a roughly 2 cm by roughly 2 cm area of upper inner arm skin. Throughout the study period of about 25 weeks, patients also received therapeutic DPC doses to the scalp every week. Patch tests used Finn chambers with 0.01% DPC on the upper back, scored after 6 days by International Contact Dermatitis Research Group standards. Alopecia areata with under or over 50% scalp involvement, alopecia totalis and alopecia universalis were represented in the patient cohort, which was mostly female. The libraries were sequenced as a pool, and the TCR yield per sample differed mostly because of small variations in library volumes within the pool. The study tracked peripheral blood TCR repertoire changes in vivo during primary and secondary sensitization to the hapten diphenylcyclopropenone (DPC) in alopecia patients. Blood samples were taken from patients before sensitization (week 0) and at 2, 6 and about 24 weeks after DPC sensitization. Roughly 30 alopecia patients provided blood for TCR sequencing at one to four time points (pre-sensitization, 2, 6 and 24 weeks). Beyond this particular receptor, the publication reports: No change with DPC sensitization was found in the number of TCRs above 1 in 1000 frequency, and no evidence of global repertoire structure alterations was found. Patch test score was positively correlated with the number of PT1 expanded TCRs, with significance at thresholds 8, 16 and 32 but not at 4. After repeated subsampling, changes were observed in the strength of the expansion versus patch-test correlation and in the threshold at which the correlation became significant. All patients had alopecia, a presumed autoimmune disease, so their immune response might differ from that of healthy individuals. Significantly more large CDR3 similarity clusters were formed by expanded TCRs than by pre-sensitization or healthy control sets, consistent with antigen-driven responses.

The germline V gene (reference sequence) sets CDR1 to SEHNR and CDR2 to FQNEAQ. There are 16 amino acids in the CDR3, from cysteine to phenylalanine inclusive. Of all the DNA, just the CDR3 is kept, 48 bases in frame from base 1. V is shortened by 5 bases, J by 0 bases, and the region joining them spans 15 bases. With regard to this clonotype: Its antigen is not yet known. This may stem from a read error, because a much larger clone lies one nucleotide away.

The sample's time point label, decoded: patch test 3, about 24 weeks after DPC sensitization. The treatment or condition tag for this specimen amounts to: therapeutic diphenylcyclopropenone sensitization with weekly scalp DPC. At every patch-test visit, the blood draw took place before the patch test was put on. To be eligible, patients had to be aged 18 to 70, diagnosed with alopecia and judged suitable for DPC therapy, while pregnant patients were excluded. Unfractionated whole blood was collected in Tempus Blood RNA tubes, and total RNA was extracted from that blood. Library prep was done by RACE. Instrument on record: NextSeq 500. Library preparation attached unique molecular identifiers to individual cDNA molecules for quantitative, reproducible TCR counting. Both TCR alpha and TCR beta chains were sequenced from each blood RNA sample. The authors' pipeline ran thus. The median number of TCRs per sample was roughly 100,000, ranging from about 20,000 to 690,600. V, J and CDR3 annotation of the TCR reads was performed with the Decombinator software suite. To make PS versus PT1 abundance plots, every sample was subsampled to the same number of TCRs (28,000). Expanded TCRs were defined as absent before sensitization and observed at least eight times at the 2-week time point. The raw public data were reprocessed by TCRdb itself: fastp quality trimming at Q25, MiXCR clonotype calling, in-frame beta chains only. Each record represents a unique CDR3 protein, reported with the most common genes and DNA among its rows. TCRdb's processing, not the study's, gives the V and J calls here. This sample lists tens of thousands of distinct CDR3 sequences; roughly 12% were detected once. The ten most abundant clones make up 2.4% of the sample.

The origin of this receptor is a man aged 30 to 39 with alopecia areata. Some clones in this sample may be carry-over from other donors' samples. The chain uses TRBV7-9 and TRBJ2-3, with TRBD2 as a weak D call on 5 bases. Source: whole blood, taken in connection with sensitization to the hapten diphenylcyclopropenone (DPC). Here is the DNA: TGTGCCAGCAGCCCCGGAGGTACATCGAGCACAGATACGCAGTATTTT. This translates into CASSPGGTSSTDTQYF.